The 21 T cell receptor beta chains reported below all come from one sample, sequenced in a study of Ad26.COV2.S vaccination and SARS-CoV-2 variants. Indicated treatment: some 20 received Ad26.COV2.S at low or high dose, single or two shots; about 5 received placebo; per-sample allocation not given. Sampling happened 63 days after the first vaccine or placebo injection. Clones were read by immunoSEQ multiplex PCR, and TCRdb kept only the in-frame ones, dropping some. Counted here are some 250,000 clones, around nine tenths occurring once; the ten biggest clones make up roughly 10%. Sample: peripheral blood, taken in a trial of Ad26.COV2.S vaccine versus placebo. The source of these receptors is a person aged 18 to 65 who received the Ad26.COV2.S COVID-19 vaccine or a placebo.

The CDR3 DNA follows: TGTGCCAGCAGTTACTCCGGGACTAGCGGCTACGAGCAGTACTTC. It specifies CASSYSGTSGYEQYF. The chain has TRBV6-2 or TRBV6-3 and TRBJ2-7, with 11 bases that match TRBD2. CDR1 and CDR2 from the germline V gene are MNHEY and SVGEGT. V dropped 0 bases and J dropped 3; count of bases not matched to a gene: 1. The CDR3 length is 15 residues.

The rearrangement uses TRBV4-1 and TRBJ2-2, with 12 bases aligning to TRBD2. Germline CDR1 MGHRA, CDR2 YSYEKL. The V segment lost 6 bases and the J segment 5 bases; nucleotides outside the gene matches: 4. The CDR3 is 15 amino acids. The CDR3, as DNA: TGCGCCAGCAGTCGACTAGCGGGAGTGACCGGGGAGCTGTTTTTT. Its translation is CASSRLAGVTGELFF.

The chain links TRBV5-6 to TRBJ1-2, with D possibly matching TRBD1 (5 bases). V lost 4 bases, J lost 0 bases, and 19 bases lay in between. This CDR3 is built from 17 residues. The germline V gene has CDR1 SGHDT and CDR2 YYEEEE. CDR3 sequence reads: CASSPDRLRKTNYGYTF. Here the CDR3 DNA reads TGTGCCAGCAGCCCCGACAGACTCCGAAAGACTAACTATGGCTACACCTTC.

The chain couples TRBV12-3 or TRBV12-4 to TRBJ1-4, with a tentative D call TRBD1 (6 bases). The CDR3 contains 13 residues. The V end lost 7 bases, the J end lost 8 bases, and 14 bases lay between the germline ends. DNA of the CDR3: TGTGCCAGCACCGACCGGACAGACGAAAAACTGTTTTTT. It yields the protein CASTDRTDEKLFF.

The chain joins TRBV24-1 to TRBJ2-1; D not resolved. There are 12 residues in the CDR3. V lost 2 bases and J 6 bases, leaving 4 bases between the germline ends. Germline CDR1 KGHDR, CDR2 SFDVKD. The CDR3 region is CATSDYGNEQFF. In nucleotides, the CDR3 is TGTGCCACCAGTGATTATGGCAATGAGCAGTTCTTC.

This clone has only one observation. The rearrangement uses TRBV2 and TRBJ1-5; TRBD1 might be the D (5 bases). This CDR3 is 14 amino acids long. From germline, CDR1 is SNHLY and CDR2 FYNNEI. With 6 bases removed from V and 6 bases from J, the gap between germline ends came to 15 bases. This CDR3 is CASRQGEAAQPQHF. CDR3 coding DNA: TGTGCCAGCAGGCAGGGAGAAGCGGCTCAGCCCCAGCATTTT.

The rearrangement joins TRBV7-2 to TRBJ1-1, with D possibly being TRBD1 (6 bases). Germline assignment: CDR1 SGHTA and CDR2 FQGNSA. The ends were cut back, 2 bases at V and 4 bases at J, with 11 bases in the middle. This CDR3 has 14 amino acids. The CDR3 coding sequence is TGTGCCAGCAGCTTAATTCGGGGGGCCACTGAAGCTTTCTTT. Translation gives CASSLIRGATEAFF.

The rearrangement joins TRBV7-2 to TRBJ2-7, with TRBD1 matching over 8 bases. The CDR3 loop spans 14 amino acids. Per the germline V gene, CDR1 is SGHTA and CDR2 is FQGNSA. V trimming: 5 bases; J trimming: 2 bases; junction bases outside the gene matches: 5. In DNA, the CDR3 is TGTGCCAGCAGCGGCAGCAGGGGGCCCTACGAGCAGTACTTC. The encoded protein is CASSGSRGPYEQYF.

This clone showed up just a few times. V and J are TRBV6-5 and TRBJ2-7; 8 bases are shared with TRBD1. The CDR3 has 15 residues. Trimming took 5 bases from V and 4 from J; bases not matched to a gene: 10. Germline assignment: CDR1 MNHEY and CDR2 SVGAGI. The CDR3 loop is CASSTGTGVLYEQYF. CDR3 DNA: TGTGCCAGCAGTACCGGGACAGGTGTACTTTACGAGCAGTACTTC.

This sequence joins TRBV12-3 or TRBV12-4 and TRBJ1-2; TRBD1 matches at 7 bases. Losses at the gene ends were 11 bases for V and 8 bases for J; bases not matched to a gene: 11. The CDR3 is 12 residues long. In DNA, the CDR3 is TGTGCCGGAAGAACAGGGGAAGGAGGCTACACCTTC. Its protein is CAGRTGEGGYTF.

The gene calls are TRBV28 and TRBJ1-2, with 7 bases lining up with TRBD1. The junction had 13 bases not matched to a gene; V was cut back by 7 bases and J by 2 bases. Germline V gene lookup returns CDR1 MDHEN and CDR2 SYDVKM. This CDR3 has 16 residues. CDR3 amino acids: CASTYFPRQGNYGYTF. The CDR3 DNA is TGTGCCAGCACGTACTTCCCGAGACAGGGCAACTATGGCTACACCTTC.

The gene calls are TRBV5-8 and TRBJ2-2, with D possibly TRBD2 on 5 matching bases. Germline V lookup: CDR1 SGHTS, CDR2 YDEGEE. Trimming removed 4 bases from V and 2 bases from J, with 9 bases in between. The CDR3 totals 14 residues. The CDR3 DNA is TGTGCCAGCAGCGTCGACTACAACACCGGGGAGCTGTTTTTT. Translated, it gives CASSVDYNTGELFF.

For the CDR3, the DNA is TGTGCCAGCAGCCAAGTGACAGGCCGCACAGATACGCAGTATTTT. It specifies CASSQVTGRTDTQYF. The J gene is TRBJ2-3, the V gene TRBV3-1 (or the pseudogene TRBV3-2); weak D call: TRBD1 (6 bases). Germline CDR1 reads LGHDT; CDR2 reads YNNKEL (reference sequence). The CDR3 extends over 15 amino acids. The V gene lost 1 base and the J gene lost 1 base, with 9 bases spanning the gap.

CDR3 amino acids: CASSESGEQYF. CDR3 DNA sequence: TGTGCCAGCAGTGAGAGCGGCGAGCAGTACTTC. The chain recombines TRBV25-1 with TRBJ2-7; D possibly corresponds to TRBD2 (5 bases). The length of the CDR3 is 11 residues. From germline, CDR1 is MGHDK and CDR2 SYGVNS. V was cut by 3 bases and J by 6 bases, with 6 bases left in between.

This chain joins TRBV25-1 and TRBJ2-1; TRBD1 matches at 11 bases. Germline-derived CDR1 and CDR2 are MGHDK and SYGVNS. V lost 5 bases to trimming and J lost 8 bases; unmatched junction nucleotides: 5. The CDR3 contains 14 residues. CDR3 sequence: CASSPGQGVDEQFF. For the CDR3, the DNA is TGTGCCAGCAGTCCGGGACAGGGGGTGGATGAGCAGTTCTTC.

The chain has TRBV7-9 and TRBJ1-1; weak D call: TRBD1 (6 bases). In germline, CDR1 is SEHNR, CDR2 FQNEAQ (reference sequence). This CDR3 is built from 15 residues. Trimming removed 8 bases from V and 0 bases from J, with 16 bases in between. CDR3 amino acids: CASQTGALLNTEAFF. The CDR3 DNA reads TGTGCCAGCCAGACAGGTGCCCTTTTGAACACTGAAGCTTTCTTT.

CDR3 in amino acids: CAGRHEQFF. CDR3 DNA sequence: TGTGCGGGTCGGCATGAGCAGTTCTTC. This rearrangement joins TRBV19 to TRBJ2-1, with D unresolved. The germline CDR1 and CDR2 sequences are LNHDA and SQIVND (reference sequence). CDR3 size: 9 residues.

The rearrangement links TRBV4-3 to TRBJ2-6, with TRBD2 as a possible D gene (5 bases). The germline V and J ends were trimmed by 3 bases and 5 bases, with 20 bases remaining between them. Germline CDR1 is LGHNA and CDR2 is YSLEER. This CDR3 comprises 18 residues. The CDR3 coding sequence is TGCGCCAGCAGCCACGACATCCACACGACCGGGAGGGCCAACGTCCTGACTTTC. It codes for CASSHDIHTTGRANVLTF.

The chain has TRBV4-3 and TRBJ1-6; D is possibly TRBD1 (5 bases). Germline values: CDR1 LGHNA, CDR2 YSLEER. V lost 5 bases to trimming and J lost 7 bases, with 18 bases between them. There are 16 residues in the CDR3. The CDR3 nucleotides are TGCGCCAGCAGCGTACACCCGGGACTGGGAAATTCACCCCTCCACTTT. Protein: CASSVHPGLGNSPLHF.

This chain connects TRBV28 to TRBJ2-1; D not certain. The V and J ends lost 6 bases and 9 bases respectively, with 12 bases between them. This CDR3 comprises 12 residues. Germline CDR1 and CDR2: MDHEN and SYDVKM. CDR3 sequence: CASSPPYGEQFF. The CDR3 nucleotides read TGTGCCAGCAGCCCCCCCTACGGTGAGCAGTTCTTC.

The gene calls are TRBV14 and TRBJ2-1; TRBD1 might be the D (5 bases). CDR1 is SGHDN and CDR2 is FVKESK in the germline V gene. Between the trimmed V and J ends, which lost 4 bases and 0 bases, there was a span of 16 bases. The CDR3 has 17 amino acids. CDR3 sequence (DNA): TGTGCCAGCAGCCCAAGAAGGGGTTTGAGCTCCTACAATGAGCAGTTCTTC. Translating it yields CASSPRRGLSSYNEQFF.